The present T cell receptor beta chain was sequenced within a study of vaccination and CD4 T cells after COVID-19. At the level of the study: Convalescent patients, SARS-CoV-2 positive by nasal swab PCR, comprised 9 or 10 mild cases and one severe case. Stimulation of the cells used overlapping spike peptide pools from SARS-CoV-2 and from the common cold coronaviruses HCoV-NL63, HCoV-OC43 and HCoV-229E.

Study-wide results and limits: Convalescent participants were relatively few, and none had early post-infection timepoints studied.

For this clonotype: Antigen specificity is unknown. One junction end does not reproduce the germline sequence, and a read error may be involved.

With the Oncomine TCR Beta short-read assay, DNA from cultured CD4+ T cells was sequenced. TCRdb ran MiXCR on the PCR reads and lists one entry per CDR3 protein. The top ten hold more than 12% of the sample, which has about 19,000 distinct CDR3 sequences, roughly 29% seen once. Noted treatment: approximately 9-day PBMC culture with coronavirus spike peptide pools or control peptides (ViraFEST assay). Germline CDR1 is MNHNS and CDR2 is SASEGT. CDR3 length: 12 residues. The chain links TRBV6-1 to TRBJ2-7; TRBD1 matches 9 bases. The source is a human donor with COVID-19. What was sequenced was cultured CD4+ T cells from blood. The CDR3 nucleotides are TGTGCCAGCAGAAATACAGGGGGCGCAATAAGCTTC. Translated, it gives CASRNTGGAISF.